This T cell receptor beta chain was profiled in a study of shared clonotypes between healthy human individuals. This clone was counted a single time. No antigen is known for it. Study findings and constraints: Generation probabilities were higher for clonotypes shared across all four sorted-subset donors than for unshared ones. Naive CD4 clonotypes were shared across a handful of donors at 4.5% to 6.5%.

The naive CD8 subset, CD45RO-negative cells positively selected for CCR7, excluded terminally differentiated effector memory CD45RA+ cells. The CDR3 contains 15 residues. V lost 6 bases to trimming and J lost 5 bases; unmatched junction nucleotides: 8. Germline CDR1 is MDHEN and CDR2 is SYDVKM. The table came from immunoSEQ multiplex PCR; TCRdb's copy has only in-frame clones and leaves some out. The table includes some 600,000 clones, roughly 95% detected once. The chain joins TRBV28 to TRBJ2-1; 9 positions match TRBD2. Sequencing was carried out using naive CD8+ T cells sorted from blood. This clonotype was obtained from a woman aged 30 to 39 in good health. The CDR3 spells CASRTYSGGDNEQFF. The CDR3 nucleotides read TGTGCCAGCAGAACGTATAGCGGGGGCGACAATGAGCAGTTCTTC. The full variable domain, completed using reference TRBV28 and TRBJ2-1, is DVKVTQSSRYLVKRTGEKVFLECVQDMDHENMFWYRQDPGLGLRLIYFSYDVKMKEKGDIPEGYSVSREKKERFSLILESASTNQTSMYLCASRTYSGGDNEQFFGPGTRLTVL.